The clone carrying this T cell receptor (beta chain) was counted once. Its specificity is unknown. CDR1 is SGHAT and CDR2 is FQNNGV in the germline V gene. The CDR3 has 16 residues. V lost 4 bases and J lost 2, with 17 bases in between. These data are taken from a study of Graves' ophthalmopathy and Graves' hyperthyroidism. Study conclusions and caveats: Most expanded thyroid clonotypes above 0.001 frequency also appeared in blood.

Using RNA transcripts, the TCR beta CDR3 regions were amplified. Investigators did first-round RT-PCR with HTBI primers, then second-round multiplex PCR. TCRdb passed the multiplex PCR reads through MiXCR, listing each CDR3 protein once. Among just over 600,000 distinct CDR3 sequences, 22% were seen once, and the ten largest hold approximately 7.7%. None of the included patients had other autoimmune diseases, uncontrolled infections, pregnancy or lactation, as these led to exclusion. Serum thyroxine and TRAb, along with clinical symptoms, thyroid ultrasound and orbital computed tomography, were what diagnosis relied on. PBMCs came from 7.5 to 10 ml of fresh peripheral blood.

The receptor was derived from a woman younger than 35 with stable Graves' hyperthyroidism. Some clones in this sample may be carry-over from other donors' samples. V is TRBV11-2 and J is TRBJ1-2; D uncertain. Sequencing was done on a sample of peripheral blood. The DNA of the CDR3 is TGTGCCAGCAGCTCCACTCTGCCGGGTCCCAACTATGGCTACACCTTC. Amino acid sequence: CASSSTLPGPNYGYTF.